This TCR beta chain appears in the sequencing data of a study of blood T cell repertoires in COVID-19. Study background: Sample material is recorded as cDNA or gDNA derived from T cells, B-cell-depleted T cells, or PBMCs.

CDR1 LNHDA and CDR2 SQIVND come from the germline V gene (reference sequence). V lost 5 bases to trimming and J lost 8 bases; unmatched junction nucleotides: 9. The CDR3 covers 14 residues. Sequenced by immunoSEQ multiplex PCR; TCRdb stores in-frame clones only, minus some. The sample records about 310,000 clones, around 86% being singletons. The sequence came from a man over 45 with active or convalescent COVID-19. The chain couples TRBV19 to TRBJ1-2, with TRBD1 identical over 9 bases. The source material was peripheral blood. CDR3 DNA: TGTGCCAGTAGTCCGGGGACAGGGAGGTCGGGCTACACCTTC. Translation: CASSPGTGRSGYTF.